The rows below give T cell receptor beta chains drawn from one sample of a study of post-analysis software for immune sequencing data. Each CDR3 protein is one row after TCRdb ran MiXCR on the PCR reads. The sample contains 750,000 to 950,000 distinct CDR3 sequences, 53% of which appear only once. Sequencing used blood. Source of these receptors: a girl between 10 and 17 years old with multiple sclerosis. CDR3s include the opening cysteine and the closing phenylalanine or tryptophan. D genes are given only for firm matches. Clone sizes are given selectively: once, few, many, or a class where the clone is expanded.

TRBV24-1,TRBJ2-1,.,15,.,TGTGCCACCAGTGATCCCCAGGCGCCCAACAATGAGCAGTTCTTC,CATSDPQAPNNEQFF
TRBV29-1,TRBJ1-2,.,11,.,TGCAGCGTTGTTTTCGGATATGGCTACACCTTC,CSVVFGYGYTF
TRBV5-1,TRBJ2-1,few,18,TRBD2,TGCGCCACCCAGACCCTAGCGGGTGCCCTGGGGTTGGACAATGAGCAGTTCTTC,CATQTLAGALGLDNEQFF
TRBV14,TRBJ2-7,.,14,.,TGTGCCAGCAGCCAAGGATACCCCGCCTACGAGCAGTACTTC,CASSQGYPAYEQYF
TRBV6-2/TRBV6-3,TRBJ2-1,.,16,.,TGTGCCAGCAGTTACGGATCCCCGAGCTCCTACAATGAGCAGTTCTTC,CASSYGSPSSYNEQFF
TRBV29-1,TRBJ2-1,.,8,.,TGCAGCGTTCTCCCGGGGTTCTTC,CSVLPGFF
TRBV3-1,TRBJ2-5,.,14,TRBD2,TGTGCCAGCAGCCAAGATTTAGCGGGGGGGACCCAGTACTTC,CASSQDLAGGTQYF
TRBV20-1,TRBJ1-2,few,14,.,TGCAGTGCTAGAGAACTACGACCCGTCGGGGGCTACACCTTC,CSARELRPVGGYTF
TRBV24-1,TRBJ2-3,.,15,.,TGTGCCACCAGTGATTCCTCCCGGGACCGAGATACGCAGTATTTT,CATSDSSRDRDTQYF
TRBV4-1,TRBJ2-7,.,14,.,TGCGCCAGCAGCCAAGAAAGGCTACACAACGAGCAGTACTTC,CASSQERLHNEQYF
TRBV7-7,TRBJ1-1,.,12,.,TGTGCCAGCAGCCCGATACCCACTGAAGCTTTCTTT,CASSPIPTEAFF
TRBV5-1,TRBJ2-1,.,14,.,TGCGCCAGCAGCTTGCTAGCGCAATACAATGAGCAGTTCTTC,CASSLLAQYNEQFF
TRBV20-1,TRBJ2-2,.,14,.,TGCAGTGCTAAAGTCGAGCCGAACACCGGGGAGCTGTTTTTT,CSAKVEPNTGELFF
TRBV4-1,TRBJ2-1,once,16,TRBD2,TGCGCCAGCAGCCCTCGACTAGCGGGAGACGGTTCTGAGCAGTTCTTC,CASSPRLAGDGSEQFF
TRBV15,TRBJ2-7,once,15,.,TGTGCCACCAGCGCCGGGGAACCCGGGGCCTACGAGCAGTACTTC,CATSAGEPGAYEQYF
TRBV20-1,TRBJ2-7,.,14,TRBD2,TGCAGTGCTAGAGATTCGGGACTAGGTGACGAGCAGTACTTC,CSARDSGLGDEQYF
TRBV7-2,TRBJ2-1,.,16,TRBD2,TGTGCCAGCAGCCTAAGCGGGGGTCGGATCTTTTATGAGCAGTTCTTC,CASSLSGGRIFYEQFF
TRBV12-3/TRBV12-4,TRBJ2-4,few,12,TRBD2,TGTGCCAGCAGTTTCGGGGGGAGCATTCAGTACTTC,CASSFGGSIQYF
TRBV3-1,TRBJ1-1,few,10,.,TGTGCCAGCAGCCCCCCAGGAGCTTTCTTT,CASSPPGAFF
TRBV7-9,TRBJ2-1,.,19,TRBD2,TGTGCCAGCAGCTTAGTGCCGGGACTAGCGGGAGGGCTTAGCAATGAGCAGTTCTTC,CASSLVPGLAGGLSNEQFF
TRBV3-1,TRBJ2-1,few,16,TRBD1,TGTGCCAGCAGCAAGTTACAGGGGGTATCCTACAATGAGCAGTTCTTC,CASSKLQGVSYNEQFF
TRBV7-3,TRBJ2-1,.,17,TRBD1,TGTGCCAGCAGCTTAATCAGGAGAGGGGGCCGGTACAATGAGCAGTTCTTC,CASSLIRRGGRYNEQFF
TRBV29-1,TRBJ1-1,.,16,TRBD1,TGCAGCGTTGGTCGCCCCTTGCAGGGGGCGCGCACTGAAGCTTTCTTT,CSVGRPLQGARTEAFF
TRBV3-1,TRBJ2-5,.,13,TRBD2,TGTGCCAGCAGGTCACGGGGGGACGAGACCCAGTACTTC,CASRSRGDETQYF
TRBV5-1,TRBJ2-1,.,18,.,TGCGCCAGCAGCTTGGAGGCATCCCAGCGTTCGGGGGTCGGTGAGCAGTTCTTC,CASSLEASQRSGVGEQFF
TRBV21-1,TRBJ2-6,few,17,.,TGTGCCAGCAGCAAGGGACAGGGACCGTGGGGGGCCAACGTCCTGACTTTC,CASSKGQGPWGANVLTF
TRBV15,TRBJ1-2,once,16,.,TGTGCCACCAGCAGAGAAGTGCCAAGGACAGACTATGGCTACACCTTC,CATSREVPRTDYGYTF
TRBV9,TRBJ2-5,.,15,.,TGTGCCAGCAGCGTTCAGCCGGGACCGCAAGAGACCCAGTACTTC,CASSVQPGPQETQYF
TRBV29-1,TRBJ2-5,.,12,TRBD1,TGCAGCGCCCAAACAGGGGGGGAGACCCAGTACTTC,CSAQTGGETQYF
TRBV7-3,TRBJ2-2,.,14,.,TGTGCCAGCAGCTTAACGTCAGGGTCCGGGGAGCTGTTTTTT,CASSLTSGSGELFF